One T cell receptor beta chain is described in this entry. Its antigen is as yet unknown. These data are taken from a study of T cell repertoires in cytomegalovirus infection. About the study: The authors used CMV epitopes that were HLA-C-restricted (recently identified) and HLA-B-restricted (well studied). Overall study findings and caveats: Based on cumulative public TCR beta family frequency, carriers of CMV plus the relevant HLA were identified. The response measured ex vivo was dominated by TCR beta clonotypes (HLA-C-restricted and CMV-specific).

This CDR3 is 14 amino acids long. J lost 7 bases, V lost 4 bases, and 7 bases had no gene match. TCRdb re-called the reads with MiXCR, one entry per CDR3 protein. There are hundreds of thousands of distinct CDR3 sequences in the sample; roughly 33% occur only once, and 18% lies in the top ten. J is TRBJ2-1 and V is TRBV12-3 or TRBV12-4; TRBD1 matches at 7 bases. The sequence derives from a human donor in good health (CMV status not recorded). Some clones in this sample may be carry-over from other donors' samples. The specimen was cultured PBMCs, collected from culture after CMV antigen stimulation. CDR3 sequence: CASSSGQDLNEQFF. The CDR3 coding sequence is TGTGCCAGCAGTTCCGGACAGGACCTTAATGAGCAGTTCTTC.